Below, 23 T cell receptor beta chains from the same sample are listed, as sequenced in a study of Graves' ophthalmopathy and Graves' hyperthyroidism. Amplifying from RNA transcripts, the study obtained TCR beta CDR3 regions. First-round RT-PCR with HTBI primers preceded a second-round multiplex PCR. In TCRdb, the multiplex PCR reads were re-called with MiXCR into one record per CDR3 protein. The sample has roughly 13,000 distinct CDR3 sequences, roughly 50% seen once. The sample comprised peripheral blood. Source of these receptors: a woman in her twenties or thirties with Graves' ophthalmopathy.

The V gene is TRBV20-1, the J gene TRBJ1-2; D possibly corresponds to TRBD1 (6 bases). Germline CDR1 and CDR2: DFQATT and SNEGSKA (reference sequence). The CDR3 totals 13 residues. V lost 6 bases and J 6 bases, leaving 17 bases between the germline ends. The CDR3 nucleotides read TGCAGTGCCACAACAGGGAAGGCTGATGGCTACACCTTC. Residues: CSATTGKADGYTF.

The CDR3 DNA follows: TGCGCCAGCAGCTTTACCGACCCGGCCTACGAGCAGTACTTC. Encoded protein: CASSFTDPAYEQYF. V gene TRBV5-1 combines with J gene TRBJ2-7; no firm D call. The CDR3 loop spans 14 amino acids. CDR1 and CDR2 from the germline V gene are SGHRS and YFSETQ. Trimming took 2 bases from V and 2 from J, leaving 11 bases between them.

This clonotype was seen only a few times. The J gene is TRBJ2-4, the V gene TRBV20-1; possibly TRBD1 for D (5 bases). The V end lost 6 bases, the J end lost 3 bases, and 15 bases lay between the germline ends. The germline gives CDR1 DFQATT, CDR2 SNEGSKA (reference sequence). CDR3 length: 14 amino acids. CDR3 sequence reads: CSAGPGRLKNIQYF. The CDR3 DNA reads as TGCAGTGCGGGGCCAGGGCGGCTCAAAAACATTCAGTACTTC.

This clonotype was seen ten or more times. This chain connects TRBV2 to TRBJ2-7; 9 bases fit TRBD1. The length of the CDR3 is 15 residues. Per germline, CDR1 SNHLY and CDR2 FYNNEI. Losses at the gene ends were 5 bases for V and 7 bases for J; bases not matched to a gene: 12. The CDR3 DNA is TGTGCCAGCAGTAACGGGCCGGGACAGGGAGGGGAGCAGTACTTC. This codes for CASSNGPGQGGEQYF.

The chain links TRBV2 to TRBJ2-5, with 12 positions matching TRBD2. This CDR3 comprises 15 residues. The germline V gene encodes CDR1 SNHLY and CDR2 FYNNEI. The V gene end was trimmed by 6 bases and the J gene end by 7 bases; junction bases not matched to a gene: 9. DNA for the CDR3: TGTGCCAGCAGGTCGGCTAGCGGGAGGGGAGGGACCCAGTACTTC. This translates into CASRSASGRGGTQYF.

The sample holds many counts of this clonotype. V gene TRBV3-1 combines with J gene TRBJ1-2; D call uncertain. The CDR3 runs 13 residues. Germline lookup yields CDR1 LGHDT and CDR2 YNNKEL (reference sequence). V gave up 0 bases and J gave up 6 bases, with 8 bases separating them. The CDR3 here is CASSQEGRNGYTF. The CDR3 coding sequence is TGTGCCAGCAGCCAAGAAGGGAGGAATGGCTACACCTTC.

In its sample, this clonotype was seen a few times. The genes are TRBV5-4 and TRBJ2-1; D possibly corresponds to TRBD1 (5 bases). Germline-derived CDR1 and CDR2 are SGHNT and YYREEE (reference sequence). This CDR3 comprises 13 residues. Trimming cost V 5 bases and J 10 bases, with 16 bases left between them. CDR3 DNA sequence: TGTGCCAGCAGATCGGAGATACAGGCGGAGCAGTTCTTC. Encoded protein: CASRSEIQAEQFF.

This clonotype was counted ten times or more. The V gene is TRBV10-3, the J gene TRBJ2-1, with TRBD2 as a possible D gene (6 bases). The V end lost 8 bases, the J end lost 4 bases, and 15 bases lay between the germline ends. Per germline, CDR1 ENHRY and CDR2 SYGVKD. The CDR3 totals 14 residues. The CDR3 loop reads CAISAGMIYNEQFF. CDR3 coding DNA: TGTGCCATCTCGGCGGGGATGATATACAATGAGCAGTTCTTC.

As to this clonotype: Just one base apart from a much larger clone, this may be a read error. The chain has TRBV20-1 and TRBJ2-3; TRBD2 matches at 7 bases. The germline CDR1 and CDR2 sequences are DFQATT and SNEGSKA (reference sequence). This CDR3 spans 14 amino acids. Trimming cost V 6 bases and J 3 bases; bases outside gene matches: 9. CDR3 region: CSATTSWRTDTQYF. The CDR3 nucleotides read TGCAGTGCAACGACTAGCTGGAGAACAGATACGCAGTATTTT.

Worth noting for this clonotype: Given the absence of the conserved phenylalanine or tryptophan at the CDR3 end, a read error is likely. No DNA is shown, since the ends of the CDR3 on it are uncertain; the CDR3 is the one TCRdb lists. The V call is TRBV6-6, the J call TRBJ2-5; the table assigns TRBD1, which was not confirmed against the DNA. From its first to its last residue, the CDR3 has 14 amino acids. Per the germline V gene, CDR1 is MNHNY and CDR2 is SVGAGI (reference sequence). This chain's CDR3 is CASSFPSWPQHFGD.

This clonotype has at least ten counts. A much larger clonotype is one base distant, so this may be a read error. V and J are TRBV5-1 and TRBJ1-1, with 12 bases identical to TRBD1. J lost 3 bases, V lost 1 base, and 7 bases had no gene match. The CDR3 spans 17 residues. Per germline, CDR1 SGHRS and CDR2 YFSETQ. The CDR3 is CASSLTGTGGGDTEAFF. DNA of the CDR3: TGCGCCAGCAGCTTGACCGGGACAGGGGGCGGTGACACTGAAGCTTTCTTT.

This chain uses TRBV6-2 or TRBV6-3 with TRBJ2-5; 7 nucleotides line up with TRBD1. The trim removed 5 bases at V and 4 bases at J, leaving 10 bases unmatched. From germline, CDR1 is MNHEY and CDR2 SVGEGT. This CDR3 has 15 residues. DNA for the CDR3: TGTGCCAGCAGTAACCTGGGACAGTCCCGAGAGACCCAGTACTTC. It yields the protein CASSNLGQSRETQYF.

The chain recombines TRBV6-6 with TRBJ2-2, with D unresolved. Germline CDR1 and CDR2: MNHNY and SVGAGI (reference sequence). Trimming took 6 bases from V and 4 from J, leaving 9 bases between them. CDR3 length equals 13 residues. This CDR3 is CASSRRRTGELFF. CDR3 nucleotide sequence: TGTGCCAGCAGCAGGCGACGCACCGGGGAGCTGTTTTTT.

The CDR3 loop reads CASRSRGASGDTDGGEQYF. The CDR3 DNA sequence: TGTGCCAGCAGATCCCGCGGGGCTAGCGGGGACACCGACGGCGGCGAGCAGTACTTC. This chain links TRBV2 with TRBJ2-7; 9 positions agree with TRBD2. V was clipped by 6 bases and J by 6 bases; unmatched bases: 24. CDR1 SNHLY and CDR2 FYNNEI come from the germline V gene. The CDR3 contains 19 residues. Filled out from reference TRBV2 and TRBJ2-7, the complete variable domain reads EPEVTQTPSHQVTQMGQEVILRCVPISNHLYFYWYRQILGQKVEFLVSFYNNEISEKSEIFDDQFSVERPDGSNFTLKIRSTKLEDSAMYFCASRSRGASGDTDGGEQYFGPGTRLTVT.

The V gene is TRBV9, the J gene TRBJ2-1; 7 bases fit TRBD2. In germline, CDR1 is SGDLS, CDR2 YYNGEE. The length of the CDR3 is 15 residues. V trimming: 4 bases; J trimming: 10 bases; junction bases outside the gene matches: 14. Here the CDR3 reads CASSPGAGRLEEQFF. CDR3 sequence (DNA): TGTGCCAGCAGCCCCGGAGCGGGGAGGTTGGAAGAGCAGTTCTTC.

Within the sample, this clonotype is medium-sized. The chain uses TRBV12-3 or TRBV12-4 and TRBJ1-5; D gene uncertain. This CDR3 comprises 14 residues. Trimming took 5 bases from V and 3 from J, leaving 11 bases between them. This CDR3 is CASSEGSANQPQHF. In DNA, the CDR3 is TGTGCCAGCAGTGAGGGCAGCGCCAATCAGCCCCAGCATTTT.

The rearrangement links TRBV7-9 to TRBJ2-7, with 9 bases identical to TRBD2. Unmatched junction bases numbered 12, after V lost 5 bases and J lost 1 base. The CDR3 totals 17 residues. Per the germline V gene, CDR1 is SEHNR and CDR2 is FQNEAQ (reference sequence). The DNA of the CDR3 is TGTGCCAGCAGCGCGCAAGCCAGACTAGCGGCTTCCTACGAGCAGTACTTC. This sequence encodes CASSAQARLAASYEQYF.

The rearrangement joins TRBV10-2 to TRBJ2-1, with unresolved D. The CDR3 has 15 residues. The V end lost 3 bases, the J end lost 4 bases, and 13 bases lay between the germline ends. Germline V lookup: CDR1 WSHSY, CDR2 SAAADI. For the CDR3, the DNA is TGCGCCAGCAGTGATGAGAGACGAAATTACAATGAGCAGTTCTTC. It translates to CASSDERRNYNEQFF.

The sample holds many counts of this clonotype. An end of the junction differs from the germline gene, which may be a read error. The genes are TRBV7-2 and TRBJ1-2; a possible D gene is TRBD1 (5 bases). This CDR3 comprises 14 residues. Germline V CDR1 and CDR2: SGHTA, FQGNSA. The CDR3 bases are TGTGCCAGTAGCTTAGTCCCACAGGACTATGGCTACACCTTC. Translation: CASSLVPQDYGYTF.

This clonotype was seen more than once but under ten times. The chain joins TRBV15 to TRBJ1-2; D gene unclear. Trimming took off 0 bases at V and 1 base at J, with 6 bases between the two ends. The CDR3 runs to 14 residues. Looked up from germline, CDR1 is LNHNV and CDR2 is YYDKDF (reference sequence). The CDR3 DNA follows: TGTGCCACCAGCAGAGAGCTCGGTAACTATGGCTACACCTTC. It specifies CATSRELGNYGYTF.

This chain joins TRBV20-1 and TRBJ2-7, with 11 bases lining up with TRBD2. The V segment lost 0 bases and the J segment 0 bases; nucleotides outside the gene matches: 7. CDR1 is DFQATT, CDR2 SNEGSKA, per germline (reference sequence). The CDR3 spans 17 residues. CDR3 sequence (DNA): TGCAGTGCTAGAGATACTAGCGGGAGTTACAGCTCCTACGAGCAGTACTTC. Its protein product is CSARDTSGSYSSYEQYF.

This clonotype is judged medium-sized. This sequence joins TRBV9 and TRBJ2-1; no definite D call. The V end was cut by 1 base, the J end by 4 bases, with 12 bases between. CDR3 length equals 15 residues. Germline CDR1 reads SGDLS; CDR2 reads YYNGEE. Here the CDR3 reads CASSVFQARYNEQFF. The CDR3 DNA is TGTGCCAGCAGCGTATTTCAGGCCCGATACAATGAGCAGTTCTTC.

This clonotype is judged medium-sized. V is TRBV19 and J is TRBJ2-1; maybe TRBD1 (7 bases). The germline gives CDR1 LNHDA, CDR2 SQIVND (reference sequence). V dropped 3 bases and J dropped 6 bases, with 15 bases sitting between them. The CDR3 covers 15 residues. The CDR3 DNA follows: TGTGCCAGTAGTATCGGAGGGGGCGCCGGCAATGAGCAGTTCTTC. Its translation is CASSIGGGAGNEQFF.